This T cell receptor beta chain was captured by sequencing in a study of T-cell reconstitution after alpha-beta-depleted transplantation in children (dated by TCRdb to 2016 to 2017). Study-wide context: Using TCR repertoire profiling, the study followed T-cell immune reconstitution in a quantitative way in children after TCRalphabeta/CD19-depleted allogeneic hematopoietic cell transplantation.

The CDR3 runs 19 amino acids, cysteine and phenylalanine included. Solely the CDR3 DNA is kept, with 57 bases framed from the first base. At the junction V is shortened by 5 bases and J by 0 bases; bases outside the gene matches: 12. Based on the germline V gene, the CDR1 and CDR2 sequences are MDHEN and SYDVKM. To prepare the library, PCR was applied. Sequencing used an Illumina HiSeq 2500. Molecular barcoding was employed in the preparation of TCR libraries, with unique molecular identifiers being used to normalize TCRbeta repertoire quantification. Clones were called with MiXCR by TCRdb after fastp trimmed the public reads at Q25, and only in-frame beta chains were retained. Each entry is one CDR3 protein sequence, shown with its most common DNA and genes. The sample includes roughly 300,000 distinct CDR3 sequences, with about 9.9% observed a single time. The ten largest clones add up to about a quarter of the sample.

This clonotype was observed many times. No antigen is known for it. No qualities accompany the bases; no much larger clone lies one base away. Broader findings and caveats from the paper: In some patients, high TCRbeta diversity at day 60 was attributed to recipient T cells and intrathymic progenitors that had survived conditioning. The frequencies of hyperexpanded clones fell over the following months, and after one year, T-cell counts and TCRbeta diversity were mostly attributed to newly produced T cells. Apparently early alphabetaT-cell count recovery about two months after transplant reportedly relied on only several hundred rapidly expanded clones derived from non-depleted graft cells.

Per the publication, the treatment or condition label means: allogeneic hematopoietic cell transplantation with graft depleted of TCRalphabeta T cells and CD19 B cells. Transplant recipients were children who received TCRalphabeta/CD19-depleted allogeneic hematopoietic cell grafts. The specimen was peripheral blood, collected 180 days after TCRalphabeta/CD19-depleted stem cell transplant. The chain employs TRBV28 and TRBJ2-1, with 11 central nucleotides matching TRBD2. The TCR sequence derives from a male patient aged 2 to 10 who had a stem cell transplant for chronic granulomatous disease, so the T cells may come from the graft donor. The CDR3 corresponds to CASSPPARGLADSYNEQFF. The DNA is TGTGCCAGCAGTCCCCCGGCGCGGGGACTAGCGGACTCCTACAATGAGCAGTTCTTC.